This TCR beta chain was sequenced during a study of graft-versus-host responses after intestinal transplantation. For the study at large: The transplants performed in recipients were multivisceral, liver-intestinal, or isolated intestinal.

Trimming cost V 4 bases and J 0 bases; bases outside gene matches: 7. CDR3 length equals 17 residues. Germline V gene lookup returns CDR1 SGHRS and CDR2 YFSETQ. This clone has only one observation. Its antigen is still unknown. Method: immunoSEQ multiplex PCR; TCRdb's copy keeps in-frame clones and lacks some. The table records roughly 89,000 clones, 91% of them present only once. The sequencing here drew on unstimulated CD4+ T cells sorted from spleen or lymph node cells, taken before intestinal transplant. This receptor was taken from a human donor who received an intestinal transplant. This sequence joins TRBV5-1 and TRBJ1-3; 10 bases match TRBD1. CDR3 residues: CASSLWGTGASGNTIYF. In nucleotides, the CDR3 is TGCGCCAGCAGCCTCTGGGGGACAGGGGCCTCTGGAAACACCATATATTTT.